Below, 7 T cell receptor beta chains from the same sample are listed, as sequenced in a study of blood T cell repertoires in COVID-19. Sequenced by immunoSEQ multiplex PCR; TCRdb stores in-frame clones only, minus some. Altogether over 300,000 clones are present, about 90% being singletons, with the ten largest covering approximately 1.2%. The sample was peripheral blood. The receptors were gathered from a man in his forties with acute or convalescent COVID-19.

The V gene is TRBV6-2 or TRBV6-3, the J gene TRBJ2-3, with D perhaps matching TRBD2 (5 bases). The germline CDR1 and CDR2 sequences are MNHEY and SVGEGT. V was cut by 0 bases and J by 5 bases, with 12 bases left in between. This CDR3 has 15 amino acids. In DNA, the CDR3 is TGTGCCAGCAGTTACTCGAGAGGGTTTGGAGATACGCAGTATTTT. It encodes CASSYSRGFGDTQYF.

The chain employs TRBV28 and TRBJ2-4, with TRBD2 identical over 7 bases. The germline CDR1 and CDR2 sequences are MDHEN and SYDVKM. The CDR3 runs to 14 residues. J gave up 8 bases and V 3 bases, and 7 bases lay outside the gene matches. CDR3 protein: CASSLLMTSYIQYF. CDR3 nucleotides: TGTGCCAGCAGTTTGCTCATGACTAGCTACATTCAGTACTTC.

This chain joins TRBV6-4 and TRBJ2-7, with TRBD1 matching 10 bases. Trimming at V came to 9 bases and at J to 3 bases, leaving 8 bases not matched to a gene. Germline CDR1 is MRHNA and CDR2 is SNTAGT. This CDR3 is 14 amino acids long. The CDR3 DNA is TGTGCCAGACCCGGGACAGGGGTGTGCTACGAGCAGTACTTC. It is translated as CARPGTGVCYEQYF.

The V call is TRBV5-1, the J call TRBJ1-1; 7 bases agree with TRBD1. Germline-derived CDR1 and CDR2 are SGHRS and YFSETQ. The CDR3 runs to 15 residues. The trim removed 5 bases at V and 1 base at J, leaving 8 bases unmatched. The CDR3 is CASSYTGAANTEAFF. The DNA for the CDR3 is TGCGCCAGCAGTTATACAGGGGCAGCGAACACTGAAGCTTTCTTT.

The CDR3 coding sequence is TGTGCCATCAAACCGGACATTATGGGTTCCGAGCAGTACTTC. It specifies CAIKPDIMGSEQYF. The chain links TRBV10-3 to TRBJ2-7; a weak D match, TRBD1 (5 bases). The germline V and J ends were trimmed by 7 bases and 6 bases, with 19 bases remaining between them. The CDR3 covers 14 residues. Per the germline V gene, CDR1 is ENHRY and CDR2 is SYGVKD.

The V and J genes are TRBV7-8 and TRBJ2-1, with 8 bases lining up with TRBD2. Germline V gene data show CDR1 as SGHVS and CDR2 as FQNEAQ. This CDR3 is built from 16 residues. The V and J ends lost 7 bases and 5 bases, in that order; junction bases with no gene match: 13. The CDR3 region has the DNA TGTGCCAGCATCCCGGGGAGCGGGAGAGGCGACAATGAGCAGTTCTTC. It specifies CASIPGSGRGDNEQFF.

This chain uses TRBV19 with TRBJ1-5; D is undetermined. Germline V CDR1 and CDR2: LNHDA, SQIVND (reference sequence). This CDR3 contains 16 residues. Deletions cut 1 base from V and 0 bases from J, with 10 bases between. The CDR3: CASSIVGDYSNQPQHF. CDR3 sequence (DNA): TGTGCCAGTAGTATAGTTGGAGATTATAGCAATCAGCCCCAGCATTTT.